The rows below give T cell receptor beta chains drawn from one sample of a study of T cell repertoires in cytomegalovirus infection. Their antigen targets remain unknown. Each CDR3 protein gets one entry after TCRdb re-called the reads with MiXCR. The sample has around 800,000 distinct CDR3 sequences; 30% to 35% are singletons. The sequencing used cultured CD8+ T cells from PBMCs, collected from culture after CMV antigen stimulation. These receptors were obtained from a human donor in good health (CMV status not recorded). Some clones in this sample may be carry-over from other donors' samples. CDR3s include the opening cysteine and the closing phenylalanine or tryptophan. The D gene is left open where the match is weak. The size field is filled for only some rows; it gives once, few, many or a size class.

>many|TRBJ1-1|TRBV7-2|TRBD1
CASSSSTGVNTEAFF
TGTGCCAGCAGCTCCTCGACAGGGGTTAACACTGAAGCTTTCTTT
>-|TRBJ1-2|TRBV28|-
CASSNRYGTSGYTF
TGTGCCAGCTCTAATAGGTATGGCACTAGTGGCTACACCTTC
>-|TRBJ1-2|TRBV20-1|-
CSAIPGYDYTF
TGCAGTGCTATCCCGGGGTATGACTACACCTTC
>-|TRBJ1-5|TRBV4-1|-
CASSHEFGALQPQHF
TGCGCCAGCAGCCACGAGTTCGGGGCGTTACAGCCCCAGCATTTT
>-|TRBJ2-1|TRBV5-1|TRBD2
CASSPKRGATGEQFF
TGCGCCAGCAGCCCGAAGCGGGGGGCCACAGGTGAGCAGTTCTTC
>few|TRBJ1-5|TRBV4-1|TRBD1
CASSQTQGANQPQHF
TGCGCCAGCAGCCAAACACAGGGGGCGAATCAGCCCCAGCATTTT
>few|TRBJ2-7|TRBV5-6|TRBD1
CASSLGVTGVYEQYF
TGTGCCAGCAGCTTGGGGGTGACAGGGGTCTACGAGCAGTACTTC
>many|TRBJ1-5|TRBV2|-
CASSGGPWRDQPQHF
TGTGCCAGCAGTGGTGGGCCCTGGAGGGATCAGCCCCAGCATTTT
>many|TRBJ2-3|TRBV20-1|-
CSAYAGAGYGTDTQYF
TGCAGTGCTTATGCGGGTGCGGGTTATGGCACAGATACGCAGTATTTT
>many|TRBJ2-3|TRBV7-6|TRBD1
CASSYQGADLTDTQYF
TGTGCCAGCAGCTACCAGGGGGCTGATCTCACAGATACGCAGTATTTT
>few|TRBJ2-3|TRBV18|-
CASSPERGRTDTQYF
TGTGCCAGCTCACCGGAACGGGGGAGGACAGATACGCAGTATTTT
>many|TRBJ1-5|TRBV19|-
CASSIKAQLGPQHF
TGTGCCAGTAGTATAAAGGCCCAGTTAGGGCCCCAGCATTTT
>-|TRBJ2-3|TRBV7-9|-
CASSFQNDRSPDTQYF
TGTGCCAGCAGCTTCCAAAACGACAGGAGCCCAGATACGCAGTATTTT
>-|TRBJ1-6|TRBV6-5|-
CVSSQQGGGSPLHF
TGTGTCAGCAGTCAACAGGGAGGTGGTTCACCCCTCCACTTT
>few|TRBJ1-2|TRBV7-9|TRBD1
CASSFSGGDDYGYTF
TGTGCCAGCAGCTTCTCAGGGGGCGACGACTATGGCTACACCTTC
>-|TRBJ1-6|TRBV27|-
CASSVGTRPSPLHF
TGTGCCAGCAGTGTCGGGACCCGGCCCTCACCCCTCCACTTT
>-|TRBJ2-2|TRBV6-5|-
CASSSHTGSVTGELFF
TGTGCCAGCAGTTCCCATACAGGGTCCGTCACCGGGGAGCTGTTTTTT
>many|TRBJ1-1|TRBV7-2|-
CASRNSSGGYYTEAFF
TGTGCCAGCAGGAACTCCTCCGGGGGATACTACACTGAAGCTTTCTTT
>many|TRBJ1-4|TRBV12-3/TRBV12-4|-
CASSPSYGEKLFF
TGTGCCAGCAGTCCGTCCTATGGTGAAAAACTGTTTTTT
>many|TRBJ2-1|TRBV7-2|TRBD1
CASSLSPTGGGGNEQFF
TGTGCCAGCAGCTTATCCCCCACAGGGGGCGGGGGCAATGAGCAGTTCTTC
>few|TRBJ2-2|TRBV5-4|TRBD2
CASSLRGAGELFF
TGTGCCAGCAGCTTGCGGGGGGCCGGGGAGCTGTTTTTT
>-|TRBJ2-7|TRBV18|TRBD1
CASSPQDRGFNEQYF
TGTGCCAGCTCACCCCAAGACAGGGGGTTCAACGAGCAGTACTTC
>-|TRBJ1-2|TRBV28|-
CASSPGWAYGYTF
TGTGCCAGCAGCCCAGGGTGGGCCTATGGCTACACCTTC
>few|TRBJ2-3|TRBV6-5|TRBD1
CASKRIARDRPGDTQYF
TGTGCCAGCAAGAGAATCGCTCGGGACAGGCCGGGGGATACGCAGTATTTT